This T cell receptor (beta chain) was obtained from a study of Ad26.COV2.S vaccination and SARS-CoV-2 variants. V dropped 8 bases and J dropped 2 bases, with 7 bases sitting between them. There are 11 residues in the CDR3. In germline, CDR1 is SNHLY, CDR2 FYNNEI. Measured with immunoSEQ multiplex PCR; TCRdb has only the in-frame clones, and not every one. The sample consists of hundreds of thousands of clones, more than 80% of them appearing once. Regarding treatment: roughly 19 received Ad26.COV2.S at low or high dose, single or two shots; about 5 received placebo; per-sample allocation not given. Specimen acquisition occurred on day 63 following the initial vaccine or placebo injection.

The specimen comprised peripheral blood, sampled in a trial of Ad26.COV2.S vaccine versus placebo. This receptor was taken from a person aged 18 to 65 who received the Ad26.COV2.S COVID-19 vaccine or a placebo. The chain employs TRBV2 and TRBJ2-7; D may be TRBD1 (5 bases). This chain's CDR3 is CASDSTYEQYF. As DNA, the CDR3 is TGTGCCAGCGACAGCACCTACGAGCAGTACTTC.